These 2 T cell receptor beta chains were sequenced from one sample in a study of a mutant IDH1 vaccine in newly diagnosed glioma. Regarding time point: week 35, safety follow-up. In every dose of vaccine, 300 ug of mutant IDH1 20-mer peptide was given alongside topical imiquimod. These TCRs are of unknown antigen specificity. Assay: immunoSEQ multiplex PCR; the TCRdb copy retains only in-frame clones and omits some. This sample has about 31,000 clones, with 81% found just once. This material consisted of PBMCs, taken from a glioma patient whose treatment included an IDH1 peptide vaccine. All receptors come from a man aged 30 to 45 with glioma.

This clone has only a few counts. The chain recombines TRBV19 with TRBJ1-1; D may be TRBD1 (6 bases). The V end lost 7 bases, the J end lost 0 bases, and 9 bases lay between the germline ends. The CDR3 is 13 amino acids. Germline CDR1 and CDR2: LNHDA and SQIVND (reference sequence). CDR3 in DNA: TGTGCCAGTATGGGACACTTGAACACTGAAGCTTTCTTT. Translating gives CASMGHLNTEAFF. Based on the CDR3 plus reference TRBV19 and TRBJ1-1, the full variable domain is DGGITQSPKYLFRKEGQNVTLSCEQNLNHDAMYWYRQDPGQGLRLIYYSQIVNDFQKGDIAEGYSVSREKKESFPLTVTSAQKNPTAFYLCASMGHLNTEAFFGQGTRLTVV.

This chain joins TRBV27 and TRBJ1-2, with D possibly matching TRBD1 (6 bases). V lost 4 bases to trimming and J lost 0 bases, with 12 bases between them. The germline V gene has CDR1 MNHEY and CDR2 SMNVEV (reference sequence). The CDR3 totals 15 residues. The CDR3 nucleotides read TGTGCCAGCAGTTCCGGGGGGCTCCCTAACTATGGCTACACCTTC. Translation gives CASSSGGLPNYGYTF.